This T cell receptor beta chain was documented in a study of cytomegalovirus exposure and HLA in healthy donors. Looking at the study overall: The approximately 120 validation repertoires, a later analysis reported, used the same platform as the approximately 650 first-cohort repertoires.

While the first cohort had 600 to 800 subjects, the donors belonged to the separate validation cohort of about 110 subjects. The method was immunoSEQ multiplex PCR; TCRdb's version includes in-frame clones alone and lacks a portion of them. Among about 200,000 clones listed, 81% were seen once. The CDR3 totals 18 residues. Germline assignment: CDR1 PRHDT and CDR2 FYEKMQ (reference sequence). Deletions cut 1 base from V and 0 bases from J, with 19 bases between. Study observations and caveats: Subsequent analysis showed first-cohort TCR clusters tending to co-occur in more than 90 validation repertoires.

Notes on this clone: Its antigen remains unidentified.

V and J are TRBV13 and TRBJ2-7, with TRBD1 as a possible D gene (6 bases). The receptor comes from a woman in her 30s in good health and CMV-seronegative. Material for sequencing was PBMCs. This CDR3 reads CASSLEGLYRAASYEQYF. For the CDR3, the DNA is TGTGCCAGCAGCTTAGAGGGGTTATACAGGGCCGCCTCCTACGAGCAGTACTTC. Using reference TRBV13 and TRBJ2-7 for the parts outside the CDR3, the full variable domain is AAGVIQSPRHLIKEKRETATLKCYPIPRHDTVYWYQQGPGQDPQFLISFYEKMQSDKGSIPDRFSAQQFSDYHSELNMSSLELGDSALYFCASSLEGLYRAASYEQYFGPGTRLTVT.